This is a list of T cell receptor beta chains from one sample in a study of shared clonotypes between healthy human individuals. Sequenced by immunoSEQ multiplex PCR; TCRdb stores in-frame clones only, minus some. The data hold roughly 590,000 clones, with roughly 95% observed a single time. Input material: naive CD8+ T cells sorted from blood. All receptors come from a woman in her 30s in good health. Each CDR3 is given with its conserved first and last residue. Each record gives: V gene, clone size, D gene, CDR3 length, J gene, CDR3 DNA, CDR3 protein. D genes are given only for firm matches. Rows give clone size only sometimes, using once, few, many, or a class for an expanded clone.

V gene: TRBV10-3; clone size: NA; D gene: NA; CDR3 length: 17; J gene: TRBJ2-7; CDR3 DNA: TGTGCCATCAGTGAGACTGTCGGGACTCCTTCGCCCTACGAGCAGTACTTC; CDR3 protein: CAISETVGTPSPYEQYF
V gene: TRBV15; clone size: NA; D gene: NA; CDR3 length: 13; J gene: TRBJ2-7; CDR3 DNA: TGTGCCACCAGCGGAACGTCAGGGGACGAGCAGTACTTC; CDR3 protein: CATSGTSGDEQYF
V gene: TRBV4-1; clone size: once; D gene: TRBD1; CDR3 length: 17; J gene: TRBJ2-1; CDR3 DNA: TGCGCCAGCAGCCCCCATGGAGGACAGGGGGATTACAATGAGCAGTTCTTC; CDR3 protein: CASSPHGGQGDYNEQFF
V gene: TRBV10-2; clone size: NA; D gene: NA; CDR3 length: 12; J gene: TRBJ2-5; CDR3 DNA: TGCGCCAGCGGAGGGTCACAAGAGACCCAGTACTTC; CDR3 protein: CASGGSQETQYF
V gene: TRBV4-1; clone size: NA; D gene: TRBD2; CDR3 length: 20; J gene: TRBJ2-3; CDR3 DNA: TGCGCCAGCACCCCTAGCGGGAGGGCCCTTCTCAAAACCACAGCAGATACGCAGTATTTT; CDR3 protein: CASTPSGRALLKTTADTQYF
V gene: TRBV6-1; clone size: NA; D gene: NA; CDR3 length: 17; J gene: TRBJ2-3; CDR3 DNA: TGTGCCAGCAGTGAAAAATGGCTAGGGTATAACACAGATACGCAGTATTTT; CDR3 protein: CASSEKWLGYNTDTQYF
V gene: TRBV5-1; clone size: once; D gene: NA; CDR3 length: 15; J gene: TRBJ2-7; CDR3 DNA: TGCGCCAGCAGCCACGAGGGACGGTCCTCCTACGAGCAGTACTTC; CDR3 protein: CASSHEGRSSYEQYF
V gene: TRBV30; clone size: NA; D gene: TRBD2; CDR3 length: 14; J gene: TRBJ2-7; CDR3 DNA: TGTGCCTGGAGTACGGATAGCGGGATCTTTGAGCAGTACTTC; CDR3 protein: CAWSTDSGIFEQYF
V gene: TRBV19; clone size: NA; D gene: TRBD2; CDR3 length: 20; J gene: TRBJ2-1; CDR3 DNA: TGTGCCACCAAGACAGGGGTTGGGACTAGCGGGCTACTGACCTACAATGAGCAGTTCTTC; CDR3 protein: CATKTGVGTSGLLTYNEQFF
V gene: TRBV2; clone size: NA; D gene: NA; CDR3 length: 13; J gene: TRBJ2-7; CDR3 DNA: TGTGCCAGCACCTGGACAGAAAACTACGAGCAGTACTTC; CDR3 protein: CASTWTENYEQYF
V gene: TRBV19; clone size: NA; D gene: NA; CDR3 length: 14; J gene: TRBJ1-1; CDR3 DNA: TGTGCCAGTAGTATCGAGACGGGGAACACTGAAGCTTTCTTT; CDR3 protein: CASSIETGNTEAFF
V gene: TRBV4-1; clone size: NA; D gene: TRBD2; CDR3 length: 16; J gene: TRBJ2-1; CDR3 DNA: TGCGCCAGCAGCCAAGCGGCTAGCGGGTTAGGCAATGAGCAGTTCTTC; CDR3 protein: CASSQAASGLGNEQFF
V gene: TRBV6-6; clone size: once; D gene: NA; CDR3 length: 16; J gene: TRBJ2-1; CDR3 DNA: TGTGCCAGCAGTCCCCCGGGGGTGGGAACCTACAATGAGCAGTTCTTC; CDR3 protein: CASSPPGVGTYNEQFF
V gene: TRBV5-4; clone size: NA; D gene: TRBD1; CDR3 length: 14; J gene: TRBJ1-1; CDR3 DNA: TGTGCCAGCAGTACCAGGGGGGTTGGCACTGAAGCTTTCTTT; CDR3 protein: CASSTRGVGTEAFF
V gene: TRBV4-1; clone size: NA; D gene: NA; CDR3 length: 18; J gene: TRBJ2-4; CDR3 DNA: TGCGCCAGCAGCCAAGTGTTTGGACTAACCTCTTCCAAAAACATTCAGTACTTC; CDR3 protein: CASSQVFGLTSSKNIQYF
V gene: TRBV5-6; clone size: NA; D gene: NA; CDR3 length: 12; J gene: TRBJ2-1; CDR3 DNA: TGTGCCAGCAGCGAAACCTACAATGAGCAGTTCTTC; CDR3 protein: CASSETYNEQFF
V gene: TRBV27; clone size: NA; D gene: TRBD2; CDR3 length: 16; J gene: TRBJ2-7; CDR3 DNA: TGTGCCAGCAGCAAGCCCCCCAGCGGGAGGCTATACGAGCAGTACTTC; CDR3 protein: CASSKPPSGRLYEQYF
V gene: TRBV28; clone size: NA; D gene: NA; CDR3 length: 19; J gene: TRBJ2-1; CDR3 DNA: TGTGCCAGCAGTTCCCCCGTTTTATCGGGAAACACAACCTACAATGAGCAGTTCTTC; CDR3 protein: CASSSPVLSGNTTYNEQFF
V gene: TRBV27; clone size: NA; D gene: NA; CDR3 length: 13; J gene: TRBJ1-2; CDR3 DNA: TGTGCCAGCGGTCCTGGAGGTTCCTATGGCTACACCTTC; CDR3 protein: CASGPGGSYGYTF
V gene: TRBV19; clone size: NA; D gene: TRBD2; CDR3 length: 15; J gene: TRBJ2-1; CDR3 DNA: TGTGCCAGTATGGGGCCTAGCGGGATTTACAATGAGCAGTTCTTC; CDR3 protein: CASMGPSGIYNEQFF
V gene: TRBV27; clone size: NA; D gene: NA; CDR3 length: 12; J gene: TRBJ2-2; CDR3 DNA: TGTGCCAGCAGTCCAGGGGCCGGGGAGCTGTTTTTT; CDR3 protein: CASSPGAGELFF
V gene: TRBV7-9; clone size: NA; D gene: NA; CDR3 length: 17; J gene: TRBJ2-6; CDR3 DNA: TGTGCCAGCAGCTTATTAGGTGGGGGACGTGGGGCCAACGTCCTGACTTTC; CDR3 protein: CASSLLGGGRGANVLTF
V gene: TRBV4-1; clone size: NA; D gene: NA; CDR3 length: 16; J gene: TRBJ2-1; CDR3 DNA: TGCGCCAGCAGCCAAAGGGGGCGGGAGATCAACAATGAGCAGTTCTTC; CDR3 protein: CASSQRGREINNEQFF
V gene: TRBV5-1; clone size: NA; D gene: TRBD1; CDR3 length: 15; J gene: TRBJ1-4; CDR3 DNA: TGCGCCAGCAGCCCGGGGACAGGGGCTAATGAAAAACTGTTTTTT; CDR3 protein: CASSPGTGANEKLFF
V gene: TRBV29-1; clone size: NA; D gene: TRBD1; CDR3 length: 12; J gene: TRBJ1-1; CDR3 DNA: TGCGGCGGGACAGGGGTCTCCCGGGGAGCTTTCTTT; CDR3 protein: CGGTGVSRGAFF
V gene: TRBV7-9; clone size: NA; D gene: NA; CDR3 length: 13; J gene: TRBJ2-5; CDR3 DNA: TGTGCCAGCAGCTTCCCAGGGTTAGAGACCCAGTACTTC; CDR3 protein: CASSFPGLETQYF